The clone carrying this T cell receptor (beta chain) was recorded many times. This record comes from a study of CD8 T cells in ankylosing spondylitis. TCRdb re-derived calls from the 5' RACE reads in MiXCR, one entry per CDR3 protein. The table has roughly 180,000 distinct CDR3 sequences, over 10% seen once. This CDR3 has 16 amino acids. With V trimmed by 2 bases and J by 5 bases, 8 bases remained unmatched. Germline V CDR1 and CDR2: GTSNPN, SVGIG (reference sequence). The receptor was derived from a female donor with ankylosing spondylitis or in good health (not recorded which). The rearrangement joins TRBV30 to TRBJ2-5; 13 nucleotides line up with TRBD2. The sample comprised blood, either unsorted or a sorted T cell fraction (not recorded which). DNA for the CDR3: TGTGCCTGGAGTTCTGGGACTAGCGGGAAAGGGGAGACCCAGTACTTC. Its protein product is CAWSSGTSGKGETQYF.